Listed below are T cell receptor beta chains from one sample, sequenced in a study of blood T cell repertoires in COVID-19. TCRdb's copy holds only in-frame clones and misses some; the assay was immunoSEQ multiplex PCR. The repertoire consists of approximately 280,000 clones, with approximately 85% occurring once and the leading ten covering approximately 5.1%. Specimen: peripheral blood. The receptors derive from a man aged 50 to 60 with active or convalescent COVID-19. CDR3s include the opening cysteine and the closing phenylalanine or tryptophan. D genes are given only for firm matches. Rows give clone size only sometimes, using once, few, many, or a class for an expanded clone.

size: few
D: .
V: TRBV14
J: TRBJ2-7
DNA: TGTGCCAGCAGCCTCCTCCCCTACGAGCAGTACTTC
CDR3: CASSLLPYEQYF

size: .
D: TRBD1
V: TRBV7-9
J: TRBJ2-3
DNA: TGTGCCAGCAGCTTAGCACAGGGGGGAAACCCGATCACAGATACGCAGTATTTT
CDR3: CASSLAQGGNPITDTQYF

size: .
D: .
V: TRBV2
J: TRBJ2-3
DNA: TGTGCCTGCGGGCCAGATACGCAGTATTTT
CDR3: CACGPDTQYF

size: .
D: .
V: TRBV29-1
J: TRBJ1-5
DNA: TGCAGCGCTGCGTTAGGAGTTAATCAGCCCCAGCATTTT
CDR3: CSAALGVNQPQHF

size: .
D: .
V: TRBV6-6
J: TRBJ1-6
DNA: TGTGCCAGCAGTTCCGAACAGGGTTTTTTTTCACCCCTCCACTTT
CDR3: CASSSEQGFFSPLHF

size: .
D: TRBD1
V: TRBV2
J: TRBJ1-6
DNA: TGTGCCAGCAGTGTCGAGGGGGCTCTTTCACCCCTCCACTTT
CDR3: CASSVEGALSPLHF

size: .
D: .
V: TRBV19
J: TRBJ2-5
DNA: TGTGCCAGTAGTTCCACGGTGGTGGAGACCCAGTACTTC
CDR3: CASSSTVVETQYF

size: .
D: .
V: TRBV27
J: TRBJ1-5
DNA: TGTGCCAGCAGTTCTATACCTCCACGACTGAACTTTGGTAGCAATCAGCCCCAGCATTTT
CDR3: CASSSIPPRLNFGSNQPQHF

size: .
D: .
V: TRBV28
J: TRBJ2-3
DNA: TGTGCCAGCAGTCTCGGTGGGGGCGGAGATACGCAGTATTTT
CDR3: CASSLGGGGDTQYF

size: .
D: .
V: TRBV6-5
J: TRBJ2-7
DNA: TGTGCCAGCGCCAGTCGCTACGAGCAGTACTTC
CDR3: CASASRYEQYF

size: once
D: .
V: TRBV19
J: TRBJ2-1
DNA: TGTGCCAGTAGTAGGTACGGAGGCAATGAGCAGTTCTTC
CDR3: CASSRYGGNEQFF

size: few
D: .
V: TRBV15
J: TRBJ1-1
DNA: TGTGCCACCTGGAGGGGAGGGGGGGCTGAAGCTTTCTTT
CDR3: CATWRGGGAEAFF

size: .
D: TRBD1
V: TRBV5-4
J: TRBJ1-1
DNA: TGTGCCAGCAGCTCTGGGCGACAGGGGTTAGGGGGGTACACTGAAGCTTTCTTT
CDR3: CASSSGRQGLGGYTEAFF

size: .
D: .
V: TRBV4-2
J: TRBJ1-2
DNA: TGTGCCAGCAGCCAAGAGGCCCGGAGGTGGAACTATGGCTACACCTTC
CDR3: CASSQEARRWNYGYTF

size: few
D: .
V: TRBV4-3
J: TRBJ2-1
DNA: TGCGCCAGCAGCTACTCGGCGGGACGCTACAATGAGCAGTTCTTC
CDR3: CASSYSAGRYNEQFF

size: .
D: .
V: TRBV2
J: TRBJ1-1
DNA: TGTGCCAACCCCCTTAACCCCTCGGGGACTGAAGCTTTCTTT
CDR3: CANPLNPSGTEAFF

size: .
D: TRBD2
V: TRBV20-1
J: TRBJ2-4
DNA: TGCAGTGCTAGTGGGTCGGGACTAGCGGGAGTGAGGGACATTCAGTACTTC
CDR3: CSASGSGLAGVRDIQYF

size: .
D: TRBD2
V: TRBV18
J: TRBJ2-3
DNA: TGTGCCAGCTCACGTACTCTGACTAGCGGGATTGGGGGAGATACGCAGTATTTT
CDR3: CASSRTLTSGIGGDTQYF

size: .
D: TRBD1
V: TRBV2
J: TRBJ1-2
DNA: TGTGCCAGCAGCGGGAGACAGGGCGGGATTTATGGCTACACCTTC
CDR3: CASSGRQGGIYGYTF

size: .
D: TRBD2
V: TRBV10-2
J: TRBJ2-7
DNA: TGCGCCAGCAGTGGGATGGGACTAGCGGGCTACTACGAGCAGTACTTC
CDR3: CASSGMGLAGYYEQYF

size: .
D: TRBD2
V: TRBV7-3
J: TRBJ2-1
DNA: TGTGCCAGCAGCTTAACGGGCGGGAGGGGGAATGAGCAGTTCTTC
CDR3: CASSLTGGRGNEQFF

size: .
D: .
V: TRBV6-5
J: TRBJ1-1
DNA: TGTGCCAGCAGTCCTAGCACGGGGAGGGCTTTCTTT
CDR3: CASSPSTGRAFF

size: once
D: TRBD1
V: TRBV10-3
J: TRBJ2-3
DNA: TGTGCCATAAAGGACAGGGGTAGCACAGATACGCAGTATTTT
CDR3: CAIKDRGSTDTQYF

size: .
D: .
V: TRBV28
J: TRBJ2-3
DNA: TGTGCCAGCGGAGACTTAAACAATATGGGTACGCAGTATTTT
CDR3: CASGDLNNMGTQYF